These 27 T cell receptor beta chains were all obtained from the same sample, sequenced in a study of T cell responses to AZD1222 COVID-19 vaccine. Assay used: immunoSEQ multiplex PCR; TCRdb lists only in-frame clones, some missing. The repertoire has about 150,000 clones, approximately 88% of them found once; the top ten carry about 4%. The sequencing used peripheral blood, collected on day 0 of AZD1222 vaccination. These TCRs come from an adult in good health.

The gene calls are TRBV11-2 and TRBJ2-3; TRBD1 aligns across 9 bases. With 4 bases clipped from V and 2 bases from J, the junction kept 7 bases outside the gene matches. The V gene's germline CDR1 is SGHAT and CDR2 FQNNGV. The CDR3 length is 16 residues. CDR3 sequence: CASSSIRDRVTDTQYF. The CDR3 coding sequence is TGTGCCAGCAGCTCCATCCGGGACAGGGTCACAGATACGCAGTATTTT.

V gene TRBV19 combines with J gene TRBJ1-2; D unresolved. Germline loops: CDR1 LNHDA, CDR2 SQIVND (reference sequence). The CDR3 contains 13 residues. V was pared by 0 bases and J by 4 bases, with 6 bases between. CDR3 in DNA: TGTGCCAGTAGTATAGACACCCCCTATGGCTACACCTTC. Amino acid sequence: CASSIDTPYGYTF. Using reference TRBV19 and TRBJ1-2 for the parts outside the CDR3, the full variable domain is DGGITQSPKYLFRKEGQNVTLSCEQNLNHDAMYWYRQDPGQGLRLIYYSQIVNDFQKGDIAEGYSVSREKKESFPLTVTSAQKNPTAFYLCASSIDTPYGYTFGSGTRLTVV.

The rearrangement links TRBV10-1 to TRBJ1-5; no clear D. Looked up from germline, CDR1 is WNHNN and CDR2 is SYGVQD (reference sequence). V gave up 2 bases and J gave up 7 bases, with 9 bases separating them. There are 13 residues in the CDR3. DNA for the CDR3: TGCGCCAGCAGTGAGGGAATAAACCAGCCCCAGCATTTT. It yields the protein CASSEGINQPQHF.

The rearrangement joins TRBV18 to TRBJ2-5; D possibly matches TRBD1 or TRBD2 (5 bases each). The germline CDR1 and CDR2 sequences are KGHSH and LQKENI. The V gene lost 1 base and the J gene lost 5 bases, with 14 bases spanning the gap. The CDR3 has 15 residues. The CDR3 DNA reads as TGTGCCAGCTCACCACAGGGGACCACCGGGGAGACCCAGTACTTC. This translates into CASSPQGTTGETQYF.

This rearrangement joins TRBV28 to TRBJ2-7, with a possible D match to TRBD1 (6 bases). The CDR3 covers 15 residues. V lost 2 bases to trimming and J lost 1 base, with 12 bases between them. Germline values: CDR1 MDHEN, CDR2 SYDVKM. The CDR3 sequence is CASSLPGVRSYEQYF. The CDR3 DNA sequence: TGTGCCAGCAGTTTACCAGGGGTGAGGTCCTACGAGCAGTACTTC.

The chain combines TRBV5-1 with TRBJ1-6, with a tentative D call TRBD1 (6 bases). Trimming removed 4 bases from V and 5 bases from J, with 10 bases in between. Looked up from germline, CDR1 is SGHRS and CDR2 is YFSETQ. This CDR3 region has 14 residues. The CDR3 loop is CASSTGQDNSPLHF. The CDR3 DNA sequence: TGCGCCAGCAGCACGGGACAAGATAATTCACCCCTCCACTTT.

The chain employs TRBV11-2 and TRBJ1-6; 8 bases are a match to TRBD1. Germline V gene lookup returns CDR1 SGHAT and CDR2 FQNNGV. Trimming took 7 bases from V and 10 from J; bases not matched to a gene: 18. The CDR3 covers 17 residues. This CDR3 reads CASTSSRDRSFGSPLHF. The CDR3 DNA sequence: TGTGCCAGCACCTCCTCCCGGGACAGGAGTTTCGGGTCACCCCTCCACTTT.

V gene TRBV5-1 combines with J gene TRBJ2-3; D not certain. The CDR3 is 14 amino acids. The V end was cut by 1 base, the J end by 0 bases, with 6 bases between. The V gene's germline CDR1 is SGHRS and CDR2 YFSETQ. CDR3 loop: CASSLPSSTDTQYF. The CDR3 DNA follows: TGCGCCAGCAGCTTGCCCTCTAGCACAGATACGCAGTATTTT.

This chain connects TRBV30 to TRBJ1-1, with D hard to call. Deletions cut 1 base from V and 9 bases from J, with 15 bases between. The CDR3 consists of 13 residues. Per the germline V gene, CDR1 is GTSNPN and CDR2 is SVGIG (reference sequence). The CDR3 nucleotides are TGTGCCTGGAGTGAGGGAGCAGCTAGACAAGCTTTCTTT. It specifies CAWSEGAARQAFF.

CDR3 DNA: TGCGCCAGCAGCCAAGAGAAGGTGGGAACCTACGAGCAGTACTTC. This translates into CASSQEKVGTYEQYF. This chain connects TRBV4-1 to TRBJ2-7; no reliable D call. Trimming shortened V by 0 bases and J by 2 bases, and 11 bases separated the two germline ends. Germline V gene sequence: CDR1 MGHRA, CDR2 YSYEKL. This CDR3 spans 15 amino acids.

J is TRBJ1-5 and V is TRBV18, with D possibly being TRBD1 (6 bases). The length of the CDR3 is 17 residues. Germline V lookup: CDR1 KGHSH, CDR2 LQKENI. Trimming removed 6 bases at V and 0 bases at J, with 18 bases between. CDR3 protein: CASSSVGAVYSNQPQHF. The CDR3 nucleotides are TGTGCCAGCTCTTCCGTGGGGGCCGTTTATAGCAATCAGCCCCAGCATTTT.

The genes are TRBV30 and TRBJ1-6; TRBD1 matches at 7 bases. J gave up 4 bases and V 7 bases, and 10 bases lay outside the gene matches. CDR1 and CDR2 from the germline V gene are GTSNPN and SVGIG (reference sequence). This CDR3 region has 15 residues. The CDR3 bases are TGTGCCTCGACAGGGAATCGAGGTTATAATTCACCCCTCCACTTT. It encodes CASTGNRGYNSPLHF.

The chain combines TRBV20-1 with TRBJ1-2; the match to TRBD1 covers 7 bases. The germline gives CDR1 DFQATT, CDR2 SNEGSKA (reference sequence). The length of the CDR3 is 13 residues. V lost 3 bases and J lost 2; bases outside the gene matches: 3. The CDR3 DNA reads TGCAGTGCTAGTAAGGGACAGAACTATGGCTACACCTTC. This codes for CSASKGQNYGYTF.

The CDR3 protein is CASSQDRGGGNQPQHF. The CDR3 DNA sequence: TGCGCCAGCAGCCAAGACCGGGGCGGGGGGAATCAGCCCCAGCATTTT. The chain couples TRBV4-1 to TRBJ1-5; TRBD1 might be the D (5 bases). CDR3 size: 16 residues. Deletions cut 0 bases from V and 4 bases from J, with 13 bases between. The germline gives CDR1 MGHRA, CDR2 YSYEKL.

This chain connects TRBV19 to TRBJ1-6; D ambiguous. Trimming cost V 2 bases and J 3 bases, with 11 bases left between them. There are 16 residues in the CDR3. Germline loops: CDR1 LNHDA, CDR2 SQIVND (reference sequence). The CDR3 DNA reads TGTGCCAGTAGTATAACAAAGATGATCTATAATTCACCCCTCCACTTT. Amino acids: CASSITKMIYNSPLHF.

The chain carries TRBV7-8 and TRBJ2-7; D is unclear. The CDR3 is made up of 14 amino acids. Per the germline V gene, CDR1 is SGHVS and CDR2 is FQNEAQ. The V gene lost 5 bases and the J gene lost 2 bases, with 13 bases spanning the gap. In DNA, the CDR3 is TGTGCCAGCAGCCCGCGGACCGTAACCTACGAGCAGTACTTC. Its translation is CASSPRTVTYEQYF.

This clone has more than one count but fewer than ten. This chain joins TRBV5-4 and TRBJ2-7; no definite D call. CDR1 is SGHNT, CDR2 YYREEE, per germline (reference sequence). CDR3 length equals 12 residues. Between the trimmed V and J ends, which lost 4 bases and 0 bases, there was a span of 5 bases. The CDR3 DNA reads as TGTGCCAGCAGCCTTAGCTCCTACGAGCAGTACTTC. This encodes CASSLSSYEQYF. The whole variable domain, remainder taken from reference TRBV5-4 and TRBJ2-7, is ETGVTQSPTHLIKTRGQQVTLRCSSQSGHNTVSWYQQALGQGPQFIFQYYREEENGRGNFPPRFSGLQFPNYSSELNVNALELDDSALYLCASSLSSYEQYFGPGTRLTVT.

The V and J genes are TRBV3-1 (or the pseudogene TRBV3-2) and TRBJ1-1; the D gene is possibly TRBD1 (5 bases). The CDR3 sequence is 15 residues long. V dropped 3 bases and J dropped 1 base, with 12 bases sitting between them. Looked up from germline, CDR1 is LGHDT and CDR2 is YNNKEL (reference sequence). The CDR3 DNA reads TGTGCCAGCAGCCACTCAGGGCAGCCGAACACTGAAGCTTTCTTT. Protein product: CASSHSGQPNTEAFF.

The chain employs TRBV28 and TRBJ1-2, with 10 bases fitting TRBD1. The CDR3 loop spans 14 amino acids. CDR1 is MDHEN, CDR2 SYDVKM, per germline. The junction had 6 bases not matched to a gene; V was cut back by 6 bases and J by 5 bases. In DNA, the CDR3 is TGTGCCAGCAGAAAGACAGGGGGCGGGTATGGCTACACCTTC. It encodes CASRKTGGGYGYTF.

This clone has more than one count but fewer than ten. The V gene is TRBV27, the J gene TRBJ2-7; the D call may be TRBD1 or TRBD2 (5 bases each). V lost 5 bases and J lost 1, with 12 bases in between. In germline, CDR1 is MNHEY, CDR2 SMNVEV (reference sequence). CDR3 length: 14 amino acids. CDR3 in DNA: TGTGCCAGCAGTCCCATGGGGGAGTCCTACGAGCAGTACTTC. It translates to CASSPMGESYEQYF.

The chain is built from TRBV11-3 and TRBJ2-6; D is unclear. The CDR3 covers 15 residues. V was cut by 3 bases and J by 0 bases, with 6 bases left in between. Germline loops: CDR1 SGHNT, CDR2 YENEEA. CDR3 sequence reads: CASSFSSSGANVLTF. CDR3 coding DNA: TGTGCCAGCAGCTTTAGCAGCTCTGGGGCCAACGTCCTGACTTTC.

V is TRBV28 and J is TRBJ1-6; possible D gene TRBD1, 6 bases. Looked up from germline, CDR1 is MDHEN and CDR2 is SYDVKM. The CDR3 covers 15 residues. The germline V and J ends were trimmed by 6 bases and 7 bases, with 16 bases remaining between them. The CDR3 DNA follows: TGTGCCAGCAGACCTACAGGGAACGGGAATTCACCCCTCCACTTT. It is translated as CASRPTGNGNSPLHF.

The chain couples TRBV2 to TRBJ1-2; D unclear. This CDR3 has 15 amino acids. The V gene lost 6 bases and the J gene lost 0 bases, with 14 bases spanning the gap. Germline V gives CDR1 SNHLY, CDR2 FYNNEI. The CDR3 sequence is CASRSFSTANYGYTF. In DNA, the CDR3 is TGTGCCAGCAGAAGTTTCAGTACAGCTAACTATGGCTACACCTTC.

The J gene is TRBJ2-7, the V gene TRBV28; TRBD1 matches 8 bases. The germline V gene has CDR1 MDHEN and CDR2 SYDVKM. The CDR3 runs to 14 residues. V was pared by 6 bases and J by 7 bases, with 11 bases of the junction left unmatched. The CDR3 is CASSLLPRGREQYF. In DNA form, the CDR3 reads TGTGCCAGCAGCCTCTTACCCAGGGGGCGGGAGCAGTACTTC.

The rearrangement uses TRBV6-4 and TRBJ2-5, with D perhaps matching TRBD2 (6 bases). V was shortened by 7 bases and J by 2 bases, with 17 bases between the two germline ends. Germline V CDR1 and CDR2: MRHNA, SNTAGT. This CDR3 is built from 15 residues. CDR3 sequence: CASIRGEDYQETQYF. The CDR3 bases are TGTGCCAGCATCAGAGGTGAGGACTATCAAGAGACCCAGTACTTC.

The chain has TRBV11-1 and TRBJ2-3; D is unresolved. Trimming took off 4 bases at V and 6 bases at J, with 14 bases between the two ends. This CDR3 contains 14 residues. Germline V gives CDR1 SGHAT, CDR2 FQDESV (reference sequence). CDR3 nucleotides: TGTGCCAGCAGCTCTGACCTCACCGGGGATACGCAGTATTTT. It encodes CASSSDLTGDTQYF.

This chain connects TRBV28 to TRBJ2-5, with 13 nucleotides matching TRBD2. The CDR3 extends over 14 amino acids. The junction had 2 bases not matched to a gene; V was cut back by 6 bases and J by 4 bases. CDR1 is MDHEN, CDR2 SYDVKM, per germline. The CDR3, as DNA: TGTGCCAGCAGCGGACTAGCGGGGGCAGAGACCCAGTACTTC. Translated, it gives CASSGLAGAETQYF.